This T cell receptor (beta chain) comes out of a study of blood T cell repertoires in COVID-19. The wider study: COVID-19 samples, acute and convalescent, were from the United States, Italy and Spain.

Germline values: CDR1 SGHRS, CDR2 YFSETQ. The CDR3 has 11 residues. The germline V and J ends were trimmed by 5 bases and 5 bases, with 4 bases remaining between them. Seattle patients were enrolled during active infection and followed longitudinally. In the original workflow: Reference gene primer amplification in the assay estimated nucleated cell counts. The repertoire was sequenced with immunoSEQ multiplex PCR; TCRdb's copy has only in-frame clones and lacks some. V and J calls and clone size are given by that table; D and trimming were obtained from the DNA. The sample includes 45,000 to 65,000 clones, over 80% of them seen just once.

The clonotype originates from a man aged 30 to 39 with COVID-19, enrolled during active disease. Sample: peripheral blood. The chain couples TRBV5-1 to TRBJ2-2; D not certain. CDR3 sequence reads: CASSSTGELFF. The CDR3, as DNA: TGCGCCAGCAGTTCAACCGGGGAGCTGTTTTTT.